Reported below is one T cell receptor beta chain. Its matching antigen is unknown. This entry is derived from a study of spatial heterogeneity in lung cancer. Study results and limitations: Tumors with more nonsynonymous mutations had more expanded intratumoral alpha and beta TCRs.

CDR3 length: 15 residues. V was clipped by 4 bases and J by 2 bases; unmatched bases: 9. Germline V lookup: CDR1 SGHRS, CDR2 YFSETQ. Individual TCR cDNA molecules each bore their own unique molecular identifier. TCRdb re-called the 5' RACE reads through MiXCR, storing one row per CDR3 protein. Of 15,000 to 20,000 distinct CDR3 sequences in the sample, 6% to 9% were seen once. Sample time point: sample taken at primary tumor resection. Patients with untreated early-stage non-small cell lung cancer, numbering 55 to 80, were the donors. The J gene is TRBJ2-7, the V gene TRBV5-1, with 7 bases that match TRBD1. The clonotype originates from a male donor with early-stage non-small cell lung cancer. The sample consisted of lung tumor tissue, taken at surgery. Written as DNA, the CDR3 is TGCGCCAGCAGCCCTCGACAGGGTACTCCCTACGAGCAGTACTTC. As protein: CASSPRQGTPYEQYF.